This passage covers 21 T cell receptor beta chains from one sample sequenced in a study of blood T cell repertoires in COVID-19. The method was immunoSEQ multiplex PCR; TCRdb's version includes in-frame clones alone and lacks a portion of them. The sample has more than 100,000 clones, 88% seen once. The specimen was peripheral blood. The receptor set was obtained from a man in his 70s with active COVID-19.

The rearrangement joins TRBV29-1 to TRBJ2-2; D not certain. Germline CDR1 and CDR2: SQVTM and ANQGSEA. V gave up 4 bases and J gave up 4 bases, with 4 bases separating them. This CDR3 has 11 amino acids. In DNA form, the CDR3 reads TGCAGCGTTGGAGGCACCGGGGAGCTGTTTTTT. Its protein is CSVGGTGELFF.

The gene calls are TRBV28 and TRBJ2-7; 9 bases are a match to TRBD1. From germline, CDR1 is MDHEN and CDR2 SYDVKM. With 4 bases clipped from V and 5 bases from J, the junction kept 9 bases outside the gene matches. This CDR3 has 15 amino acids. CDR3 sequence: CASSSPGQGEDEQYF. CDR3 in DNA: TGTGCCAGCAGTTCGCCGGGACAGGGAGAAGACGAGCAGTACTTC. Full variable domain (missing parts from reference TRBV28 and TRBJ2-7): DVKVTQSSRYLVKRTGEKVFLECVQDMDHENMFWYRQDPGLGLRLIYFSYDVKMKEKGDIPEGYSVSREKKERFSLILESASTNQTSMYLCASSSPGQGEDEQYFGPGTRLTVT.

The chain is built from TRBV9 and TRBJ2-1; D ambiguous. Germline assignment: CDR1 SGDLS and CDR2 YYNGEE. V lost 3 bases to trimming and J lost 7 bases, with 11 bases between them. The CDR3 has 13 amino acids. CDR3 sequence reads: CASSAPPENEQFF. CDR3 bases: TGTGCCAGCAGCGCTCCGCCCGAGAATGAGCAGTTCTTC.

This clone was counted once. This chain connects TRBV4-1 to TRBJ2-1, with 9 bases matching TRBD2. The V gene end was trimmed by 1 base and the J gene end by 1 base; junction bases not matched to a gene: 14. Germline CDR1 reads MGHRA; CDR2 reads YSYEKL. This CDR3 has 20 amino acids. CDR3 DNA: TGCGCCAGCAGCCAAGTGCTAGCGGGACTCGCAGTCCTATCCTACAATGAGCAGTTCTTC. This codes for CASSQVLAGLAVLSYNEQFF.

The rearrangement links TRBV6-5 to TRBJ1-4; no reliable D call. Per the germline V gene, CDR1 is MNHEY and CDR2 is SVGAGI. The V end lost 0 bases, the J end lost 3 bases, and 11 bases lay between the germline ends. The CDR3 consists of 16 residues. This CDR3 reads CASSYSGQASNEKLFF. CDR3 sequence (DNA): TGTGCCAGCAGTTACTCTGGTCAGGCGTCTAATGAAAAACTGTTTTTT.

The chain couples TRBV6-1 to TRBJ1-5; no clear D. Germline CDR1 and CDR2: MNHNS and SASEGT. This CDR3 has 15 amino acids. V lost 3 bases and J 7 bases, leaving 16 bases between the germline ends. This CDR3 is CASSDSRRPGQPQHF. The CDR3 coding sequence is TGTGCCAGCAGTGATTCTAGGCGTCCCGGGCAGCCCCAGCATTTT.

CDR3: CAVGERENQNEQFF. The CDR3 DNA is TGTGCCGTGGGGGAGCGGGAGAATCAGAATGAGCAGTTCTTC. V gene TRBV28 combines with J gene TRBJ2-1; 8 nucleotides agree with TRBD2. Unmatched junction bases numbered 13, after V lost 11 bases and J lost 7 bases. The CDR3 sequence is 14 residues long. From germline, CDR1 is MDHEN and CDR2 SYDVKM.

V usage is TRBV28 and J usage is TRBJ2-3, with D possibly TRBD1 on 6 matching bases. Germline lookup yields CDR1 MDHEN and CDR2 SYDVKM. The CDR3 covers 16 residues. Deletions cut 5 bases from V and 2 bases from J, with 17 bases between. The CDR3 protein is CASSPLRGTLTDTQYF. The CDR3 region has the DNA TGTGCCAGCAGTCCATTGAGGGGGACACTCACAGATACGCAGTATTTT. Looking up the rest from reference TRBV28 and TRBJ2-3 gives the full variable domain: DVKVTQSSRYLVKRTGEKVFLECVQDMDHENMFWYRQDPGLGLRLIYFSYDVKMKEKGDIPEGYSVSREKKERFSLILESASTNQTSMYLCASSPLRGTLTDTQYFGPGTRLTVL.

Points on this clone: The sample has other DNA sequences that encode this CDR3 too. This rearrangement joins TRBV5-4 to TRBJ2-7; TRBD1 might be the D (5 bases). The CDR3 consists of 13 residues. The germline V gene encodes CDR1 SGHNT and CDR2 YYREEE (reference sequence). Trimming pared 2 bases from V and 3 bases from J, leaving 9 bases between. The CDR3 reads CASSLGASYEQYF. In DNA, the CDR3 is TGTGCCAGCAGCTTAGGGGCGAGCTACGAGCAGTACTTC.

V and J are TRBV6-6 and TRBJ2-5; 10 nucleotides align to TRBD2. Germline-derived CDR1 and CDR2 are MNHNY and SVGAGI (reference sequence). This CDR3 is 12 amino acids long. The V gene end was trimmed by 8 bases and the J gene end by 11 bases; junction bases not matched to a gene: 8. Here the CDR3 DNA reads TGTGCCAGCCGGAGACTAGCGGGTGAGCAGTACTTC. Protein product: CASRRLAGEQYF.

This chain connects TRBV19 to TRBJ1-1, with D maybe TRBD1 (6 bases). There are 16 residues in the CDR3. Germline lookup yields CDR1 LNHDA and CDR2 SQIVND (reference sequence). Between the trimmed V and J ends, which lost 7 bases and 0 bases, there was a span of 18 bases. The CDR3 loop is CASIPPGRGMNTEAFF. CDR3 DNA: TGTGCCAGTATACCACCGGGCAGGGGAATGAACACTGAAGCTTTCTTT.

This clone has just a few counts. This rearrangement joins TRBV9 to TRBJ2-7; a possible D gene is TRBD2 (6 bases). The CDR3 extends over 13 amino acids. The V and J ends lost 4 bases and 5 bases respectively, with 13 bases between them. Per germline, CDR1 SGDLS and CDR2 YYNGEE. The CDR3 spells CASSSPPGDEQYF. CDR3 in DNA: TGTGCCAGCAGCTCTCCCCCGGGGGACGAGCAGTACTTC.

This chain connects TRBV5-6 to TRBJ1-1, with D tentatively TRBD1 (5 bases). Trimming shortened V by 0 bases and J by 1 base, and 13 bases separated the two germline ends. Germline CDR1 reads SGHDT; CDR2 reads YYEEEE. The CDR3 loop spans 16 amino acids. The CDR3: CASSLGLRGKNTEAFF. The CDR3 nucleotides read TGTGCCAGCAGCTTGGGCCTACGGGGGAAGAACACTGAAGCTTTCTTT.

The chain couples TRBV6-5 to TRBJ1-1; D call uncertain. The V end lost 7 bases, the J end lost 1 base, and 4 bases lay between the germline ends. The length of the CDR3 is 11 residues. Per germline, CDR1 MNHEY and CDR2 SVGAGI. The CDR3 protein is CASKQNTEAFF. CDR3 DNA: TGTGCCAGCAAACAGAACACTGAAGCTTTCTTT.

The chain links TRBV27 to TRBJ1-1, with D unclear. CDR1 is MNHEY, CDR2 SMNVEV, per germline (reference sequence). There are 13 residues in the CDR3. The V and J ends lost 4 bases and 1 base respectively, with 7 bases between them. This CDR3 reads CASSSNRNTEAFF. The CDR3 DNA follows: TGTGCCAGCAGTTCGAACAGGAACACTGAAGCTTTCTTT.

V usage is TRBV6-6 and J usage is TRBJ1-1, with 7 bases matching TRBD1. This CDR3 is 15 amino acids long. Germline values: CDR1 MNHNY, CDR2 SVGAGI (reference sequence). The trim removed 5 bases at V and 4 bases at J, leaving 10 bases unmatched. CDR3 DNA: TGTGCCAGCAGTCGCCAGGGGGGTGAGGTCACTGAAGCTTTCTTT. This encodes CASSRQGGEVTEAFF.

The CDR3 sequence is CASRLSGRNEQYF. In DNA form, the CDR3 reads TGTGCCAGCAGACTTAGCGGGAGGAACGAGCAGTACTTC. This chain links TRBV3-1 (or the pseudogene TRBV3-2) with TRBJ2-7; TRBD2 agrees at 10 bases. The junction had 4 bases not matched to a gene; V was cut back by 6 bases and J by 5 bases. Germline-derived CDR1 and CDR2 are LGHDT and YNNKEL (reference sequence). The CDR3 length is 13 residues.

The rearrangement uses TRBV9 and TRBJ1-6, with a possible D match to TRBD1 (5 bases). With 3 bases removed from V and 9 bases from J, the gap between germline ends came to 19 bases. Germline CDR1 SGDLS, CDR2 YYNGEE. The CDR3 extends over 16 amino acids. The CDR3 DNA follows: TGTGCCAGCAGCGAGGACCTGGGGACTAGGGGTTCACCCCTCCACTTT. This sequence encodes CASSEDLGTRGSPLHF.

This clone was seen once. The genes are TRBV5-8 and TRBJ1-1; 8 bases are shared with TRBD1. The CDR3 consists of 15 residues. V gave up 3 bases and J gave up 4 bases; unmatched junction bases: 8. CDR1 is SGHTS and CDR2 is YDEGEE in the germline V gene. CDR3 protein: CASSSRQGKGTEAFF. For the CDR3, the DNA is TGTGCCAGCAGCTCACGACAGGGGAAAGGCACTGAAGCTTTCTTT.

The V call is TRBV6-5, the J call TRBJ2-7; the match to TRBD2 covers 10 bases. The germline V gene has CDR1 MNHEY and CDR2 SVGAGI. Trimming cost V 8 bases and J 2 bases; bases outside gene matches: 9. The CDR3 is made up of 15 amino acids. As DNA, the CDR3 is TGTGCCAGCTACACCCTAGCGGGAGTGACCTACGAGCAGTACTTC. It specifies CASYTLAGVTYEQYF.

The V gene is TRBV29-1, the J gene TRBJ2-5; 8 bases align to TRBD2. CDR1 and CDR2 (germline): SQVTM, ANQGSEA. V gave up 5 bases and J gave up 2 bases; unmatched junction bases: 7. The CDR3 spans 14 residues. CDR3 sequence: CSVRLAGVQETQYF. The CDR3 bases are TGCAGCGTTCGCCTAGCGGGCGTTCAAGAGACCCAGTACTTC.